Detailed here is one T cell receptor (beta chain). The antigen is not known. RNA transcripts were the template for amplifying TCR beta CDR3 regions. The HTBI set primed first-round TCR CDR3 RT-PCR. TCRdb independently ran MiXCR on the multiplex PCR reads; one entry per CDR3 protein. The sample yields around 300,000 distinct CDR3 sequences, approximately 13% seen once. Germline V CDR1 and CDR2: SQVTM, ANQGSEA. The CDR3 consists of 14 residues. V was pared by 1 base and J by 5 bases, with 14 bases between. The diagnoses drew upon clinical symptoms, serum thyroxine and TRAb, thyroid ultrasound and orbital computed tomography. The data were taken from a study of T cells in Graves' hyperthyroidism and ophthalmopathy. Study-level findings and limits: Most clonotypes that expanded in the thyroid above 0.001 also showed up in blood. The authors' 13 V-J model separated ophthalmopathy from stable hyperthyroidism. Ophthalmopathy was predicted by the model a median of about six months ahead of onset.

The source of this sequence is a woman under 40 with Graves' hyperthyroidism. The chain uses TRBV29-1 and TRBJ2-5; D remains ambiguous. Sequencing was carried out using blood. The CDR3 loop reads CSVEVGLPWETQYF. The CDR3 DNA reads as TGCAGCGTTGAAGTAGGGTTGCCATGGGAGACCCAGTACTTC. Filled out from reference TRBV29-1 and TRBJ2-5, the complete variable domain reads SAVISQKPSRDICQRGTSLTIQCQVDSQVTMMFWYRQQPGQSLTLIATANQGSEATYESGFVIDKFPISRPNLTFSTLTVSNMSPEDSSIYLCSVEVGLPWETQYFGPGTRLLVL.